Below, 15 T cell receptor beta chains from the same sample are listed, as sequenced in a study of T-cell reconstitution after alpha-beta-depleted transplantation in children. Preparation of the TCRbeta library was carried out with unique molecular identifiers. Via MiXCR, TCRdb re-called the PCR reads, giving one row per CDR3 protein. The profile shows roughly 670,000 distinct CDR3 sequences, about 12% of them singletons. This material consisted of PBMCs, taken before TCRalphabeta/CD19-depleted stem cell transplant. Every receptor here comes from a girl aged 2 to 10 with congenital amegakaryocytic thrombocytopenia, due to receive a stem cell transplant.

This clonotype has just a few counts. The V gene is TRBV7-9, the J gene TRBJ2-6; the D gene is possibly TRBD1 (5 bases). Per germline, CDR1 SEHNR and CDR2 FQNEAQ (reference sequence). This CDR3 region has 15 residues. V lost 3 bases, J lost 0 bases, and 6 bases lay in between. In nucleotides, the CDR3 is TGTGCCAGCAGCTTCAGGGACTCTGGGGCCAACGTCCTGACTTTC. This sequence encodes CASSFRDSGANVLTF.

The chain recombines TRBV20-1 with TRBJ2-7; 8 bases fit TRBD1. This CDR3 has 13 amino acids. V gave up 5 bases and J gave up 2 bases; unmatched junction bases: 5. The V gene's germline CDR1 is DFQATT and CDR2 SNEGSKA (reference sequence). As DNA, the CDR3 is TGCAGTGCTCACAGACAGGGGACCTACGAGCAGTACTTC. Its protein is CSAHRQGTYEQYF.

At least ten counts were recorded for this clonotype. The rearrangement joins TRBV5-1 to TRBJ2-1; D call uncertain. CDR1 is SGHRS and CDR2 is YFSETQ in the germline V gene. The CDR3 is 17 residues long. With 5 bases removed from V and 4 bases from J, the gap between germline ends came to 22 bases. Here the CDR3 DNA reads TGCGCCAGCAGTGCCACCCCTCAGCGCGCCTATTACAATGAGCAGTTCTTC. This translates into CASSATPQRAYYNEQFF.

This clonotype was seen just once. A clone one base away is much larger, so this may be a read error. The conserved final phenylalanine or tryptophan is absent from the CDR3, which likely points to a read error. J is TRBJ2-7 and V is TRBV12-3 or TRBV12-4, with 8 bases fitting TRBD2. J lost 0 bases, V lost 5 bases, and 3 bases had no gene match. This CDR3 has 14 amino acids. The CDR3 DNA is TGTGCCAGCAGTCATGGGACTAGCTCCTACGAGCAGTACTCC. It specifies CASSHGTSSYEQYS.

This clonotype has only a few counts. The CDR3 loop reads CASSFQDRAGYTF. The CDR3 DNA sequence: TGTGCCAGCAGTTTCCAGGACAGGGCTGGCTACACCTTC. The chain combines TRBV27 with TRBJ1-2, with 8 bases identical to TRBD1. Germline V gene sequence: CDR1 MNHEY, CDR2 SMNVEV (reference sequence). V shed 3 bases and J 7 bases; nucleotides not matched to a gene: 4. The CDR3 loop spans 13 amino acids.

The gene calls are TRBV28 and TRBJ2-7, with 8 bases lining up with TRBD1. There are 13 residues in the CDR3. J was trimmed by 2 bases and V by 10 bases; bases with no gene match: 7. The germline V gene has CDR1 MDHEN and CDR2 SYDVKM. Here the CDR3 reads CATQGTGAYEQYF. The DNA of the CDR3 is TGTGCCACCCAGGGGACAGGAGCCTACGAGCAGTACTTC.

Comment on this clonotype: This may arise from a read error, as a much more abundant clone is one base away. The gene calls are TRBV5-1 and TRBJ2-7, with D tentatively TRBD2 (5 bases). CDR3 size: 14 residues. Per the germline V gene, CDR1 is SGHRS and CDR2 is YFSETQ. CDR3 nucleotides: TGCGCCAGCAGCTTGAGTCGGGGTCACTACGAGCGGTACTTC. Its protein product is CASSLSRGHYERYF.

This clonotype was observed at least ten times. CDR3 nucleotide sequence: TGTGCCAGCACCCATGTCTCAACCGCATGGACTAGCGGGAGTAGTAATGAGCAGTTCTTC. It is translated as CASTHVSTAWTSGSSNEQFF. This chain links TRBV12-3 or TRBV12-4 with TRBJ2-1; 13 bases align to TRBD2. CDR3 size: 20 residues. Trimming cost V 7 bases and J 7 bases; bases outside gene matches: 22.

This clonotype was detected only a few times. The chain links TRBV29-1 to TRBJ2-7; a possible D gene is TRBD1 (5 bases). Trimming cost V 0 bases and J 4 bases, with 13 bases left between them. The CDR3 sequence is 14 residues long. Germline lookup yields CDR1 SQVTM and CDR2 ANQGSEA. CDR3 DNA: TGCAGCGTTGAAGAGACGGCTAGGGGTTACGAGCAGTACTTC. Protein product: CSVEETARGYEQYF.

The rearrangement links TRBV7-2 to TRBJ2-7; the match to TRBD1 covers 8 bases. The V segment lost 4 bases and the J segment 5 bases; nucleotides outside the gene matches: 19. Germline CDR1 and CDR2: SGHTA and FQGNSA. CDR3 length: 18 residues. Written as DNA, the CDR3 is TGTGCCAGCAGCTCTAACGCCCCCACAGGGGGTTTTGGGCACGAGCAGTACTTC. It encodes CASSSNAPTGGFGHEQYF.

This clonotype was picked up a small number of times. This rearrangement joins TRBV25-1 to TRBJ2-1; D is perhaps TRBD2 (5 bases). The CDR3 runs 14 residues. The V gene lost 6 bases and the J gene lost 4 bases, with 13 bases spanning the gap. CDR1 and CDR2 from the germline V gene are MGHDK and SYGVNS. DNA of the CDR3: TGTGCCAGCAGGAGCAGCGGTTTATACAATGAGCAGTTCTTC. Protein: CASRSSGLYNEQFF.

This chain uses TRBV3-1 with TRBJ2-5; D is unresolved. Germline V gene sequence: CDR1 LGHDT, CDR2 YNNKEL (reference sequence). V was shortened by 5 bases and J by 1 base, with 11 bases between the two germline ends. This CDR3 has 14 residues. The CDR3 region has the DNA TGTGCCAGCAGCGGTGACATCCTCCAAGAGACCCAGTACTTC. This sequence encodes CASSGDILQETQYF.

This clonotype was detected many times. The rearrangement uses TRBV18 and TRBJ2-7; 8 bases fit TRBD1. The trim removed 2 bases at V and 4 bases at J, leaving 4 bases unmatched. The CDR3 is 14 amino acids. In germline, CDR1 is KGHSH, CDR2 LQKENI. CDR3 sequence (DNA): TGTGCCAGCTCACCATCCGGGACAGGTTACGAGCAGTACTTC. Its translation: CASSPSGTGYEQYF.

The J gene is TRBJ2-1, the V gene TRBV6-1, with TRBD2 matching 8 bases. This CDR3 has 16 residues. The V segment lost 6 bases and the J segment 4 bases; nucleotides outside the gene matches: 11. Germline lookup yields CDR1 MNHNS and CDR2 SASEGT. The CDR3 here is CASSRGVVAGYNEQFF. DNA for the CDR3: TGTGCCAGCAGCCGGGGAGTGGTAGCGGGATACAATGAGCAGTTCTTC.

The V and J genes are TRBV29-1 and TRBJ1-1; TRBD1 agrees at 7 bases. The CDR3 sequence is 13 residues long. Germline V gives CDR1 SQVTM, CDR2 ANQGSEA. The V segment lost 7 bases and the J segment 4 bases; nucleotides outside the gene matches: 9. CDR3 sequence: CSAERGQTTEAFF. The CDR3 nucleotides read TGCAGCGCCGAGAGGGGGCAGACCACTGAAGCTTTCTTT.